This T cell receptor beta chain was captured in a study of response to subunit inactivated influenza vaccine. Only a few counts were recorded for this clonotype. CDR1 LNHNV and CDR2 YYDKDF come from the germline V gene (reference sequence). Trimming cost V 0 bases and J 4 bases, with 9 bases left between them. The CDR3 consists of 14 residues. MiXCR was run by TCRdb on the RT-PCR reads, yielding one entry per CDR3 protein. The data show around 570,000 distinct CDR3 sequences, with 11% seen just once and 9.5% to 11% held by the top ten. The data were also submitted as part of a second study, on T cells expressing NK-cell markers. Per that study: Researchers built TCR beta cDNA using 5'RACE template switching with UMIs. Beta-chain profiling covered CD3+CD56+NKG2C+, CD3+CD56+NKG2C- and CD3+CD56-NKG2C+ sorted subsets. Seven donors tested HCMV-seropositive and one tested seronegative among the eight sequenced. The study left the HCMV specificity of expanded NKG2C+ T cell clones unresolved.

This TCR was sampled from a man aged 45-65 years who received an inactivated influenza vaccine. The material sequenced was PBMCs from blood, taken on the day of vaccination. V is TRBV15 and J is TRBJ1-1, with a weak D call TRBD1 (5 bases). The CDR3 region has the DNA TGTGCCACCAGCAGAGACCCCGGGGCCACTGAAGCTTTCTTT. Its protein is CATSRDPGATEAFF.